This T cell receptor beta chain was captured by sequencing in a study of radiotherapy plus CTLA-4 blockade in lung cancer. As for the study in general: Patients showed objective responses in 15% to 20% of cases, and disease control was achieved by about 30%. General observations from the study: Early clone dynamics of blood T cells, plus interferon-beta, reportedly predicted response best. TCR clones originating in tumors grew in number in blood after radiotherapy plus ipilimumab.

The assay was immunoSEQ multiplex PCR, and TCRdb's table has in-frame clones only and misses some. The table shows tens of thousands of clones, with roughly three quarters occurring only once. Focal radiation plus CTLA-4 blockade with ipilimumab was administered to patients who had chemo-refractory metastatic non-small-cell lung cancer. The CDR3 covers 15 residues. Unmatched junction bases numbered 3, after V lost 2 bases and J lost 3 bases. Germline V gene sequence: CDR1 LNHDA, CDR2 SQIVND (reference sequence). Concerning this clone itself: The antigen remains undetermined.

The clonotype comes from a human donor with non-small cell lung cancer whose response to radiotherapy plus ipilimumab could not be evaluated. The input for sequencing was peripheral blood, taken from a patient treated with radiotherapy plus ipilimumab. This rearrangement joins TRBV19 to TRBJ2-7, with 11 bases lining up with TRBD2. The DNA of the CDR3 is TGTGCCAGTAGTATAAGTGGGACTAGCGGCTACGAGCAGTACTTC. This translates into CASSISGTSGYEQYF.